This TCR beta chain was found in a study of blood T cell repertoires in COVID-19. Only in-frame clones appear in the TCRdb table, and some are missing; sequencing was by immunoSEQ multiplex PCR. The sample records 360,000 or so clones, more than 70% being singletons. V dropped 1 base and J dropped 4 bases, with 14 bases sitting between them. The CDR3 covers 15 residues. CDR1 is SNHLY and CDR2 is FYNNEI in the germline V gene. This clone was seen a handful of times. The TCR originated in a woman aged 25 to 39 who had been exposed to COVID-19. Source material: PBMCs or T cells enriched from blood (not recorded which). V usage is TRBV2 and J usage is TRBJ2-7; D may be TRBD2 (6 bases). CDR3: CASSEGGWGEYEQYF. The DNA for the CDR3 is TGTGCCAGCAGTGAAGGCGGCTGGGGGGAATACGAGCAGTACTTC.